This record covers a single T cell receptor (beta chain). Those who participated ranged in age from roughly 18 to 90 years and resided in some 24 US areas. Participants' reported clinical history set cohort assignment. Cohort 3 donors counted as recovered after two negative PCRs, clearance, or resolved symptoms. Generated by immunoSEQ multiplex PCR, the TCRdb table keeps only in-frame clones and is missing some. The sample records fewer than 200,000 clones, approximately 82% being singletons. The entry originates in a study of blood T cell repertoires in COVID-19. Study-wide background: Sample material is recorded as cDNA or gDNA derived from T cells, B-cell-depleted T cells, or PBMCs.

CDR1 GTSNPN and CDR2 SVGIG come from the germline V gene (reference sequence). This CDR3 comprises 16 residues. Trimming took 2 bases from V and 5 from J, leaving 18 bases between them. Specimen: PBMCs or T cells enriched from blood (not recorded which). The genes are TRBV30 and TRBJ2-2; D might be TRBD2 (6 bases). This clonotype was sampled from a woman between 50 and 59 years old who had recovered from COVID-19. The DNA for the CDR3 is TGTGCCTGGAGTCGGGACTTAGCGGCTGGAACCGGGGAGCTGTTTTTT. Its protein is CAWSRDLAAGTGELFF.